This T cell receptor (beta chain) was documented in a study of T cell clonality in common variable immunodeficiency (dated by TCRdb to between 2014 and 2016). The research as a whole found: The authors noted that sequencing repertoires of T cell subpopulations would be needed to clarify what caused the increased clonality in CVID. Compared with healthy controls, CVID subjects showed increased TCRbeta clonality (t-test p = 0.018), a feature most characteristic of about a third of subjects. Although equal DNA input was used, an average of about 85,000 unique sequences per sample was obtained for controls, compared with approximately 32,000 for CVID samples. Fewer TCRbeta clones were shared among CVID subjects than among healthy controls (p < 0.0001). Correlations between repertoire features and clinical complications were limited by patient heterogeneity within the CVID cohort. Fewer deletions and N-nucleotide insertions were reportedly observed in CVID TCRbeta sequences, and highly modified clones with 13 or more V deletions were reportedly absent from CVID TCRbeta sequences.

This clone appeared many times. No cognate antigen has been identified for it. Both CVID patients and healthy controls were predominantly of Caucasian heritage. Heparinized peripheral whole blood samples of about 4.5 to 8.5 ml were collected from each donor. Genomic DNA from adults with common variable immune deficiency (CVID) and from healthy adult controls was used to sequence TCRbeta CDR3 repertoires. The control group was made up of roughly 22 healthy adult volunteers (about ten male and around twelve female) whose ages ranged from roughly 20 to 70 years, with a mean age of about 35. Diluted blood was density-centrifuged over Hypaque 1077 or Ficoll-Paque to isolate peripheral blood mononuclear cells. Unsorted mononuclear cells served as the source of genomic DNA, which was extracted either by Qiagen column purification or by a centrifugation-based method. For sequencing input, CVID and control samples contributed equivalent amounts of genomic DNA. For every sample, a 60 bp segment covering the rearranged TCRbeta CDR3 region was amplified and then sequenced. TCRbeta amplification used the immunoSEQ assay, a bias-corrected multiplex PCR with high-throughput sequencing. Under the source paper's analysis protocol: Each unique nucleotide sequence was treated as a clone and annotated with V, D and J genes, copy number and frequency. Sequences were labeled productive if in frame, and non-productive if out of frame or containing stop codons. As previously described, clonality was computed from Shannon's entropy. The predicted amino acid sequences of productive clones were used to derive mean CDR3 Kyte-Doolittle hydropathy. The R hclust function was used to hierarchically cluster scaled V gene usage with Manhattan distance and complete linkage. To assess clone sharing by CDR3 amino acid sequence, 12 repertoires per group were resampled over 100 rounds. The repertoires were screened for some 69 published EBV-specific TCRbeta sequences and some 230 published CMV-specific TCRbeta sequences. After two CVID samples that produced fewer than 10,000 sequences were dropped from the analysis, a few dozen CVID repertoires remained. TCRdb holds this immuneACCESS table with in-frame rearrangements only. Some clones are missing; in checked studies, unresolved V genes explain under half, and the rest has no known cause. V, J and clone size were drawn from that table, and D and trimming were deduced from the DNA. The sample comprises more than 55,000 clones, and every one was counted more than once. The top ten clonotypes cover around 0.82% of the sample.

The sequence derives from a person aged 18-70 years in good health. Sequencing was carried out using peripheral blood mononuclear cells.

The CDR3 protein sequence reads: CSATQARDTQYF. The sequenced part of the CDR3 DNA is TGCAGTGCAACCCAAGCGAGAGATACG. Rearrangement joined TRBV20-1 to TRBJ2-3; the D gene cannot be named for sure. The CDR3 end falls 3 residues outside the read, so it is completed with the germline J gene. CDR1 DFQATT and CDR2 SNEGSKA were looked up in the germline V gene (reference sequence). The CDR3 has 12 amino acids, counting the end cysteine and phenylalanine. The 27 bases shown cover part of the CDR3, and their frame starts at base 1. The V and J ends are trimmed by 6 bases and 5 bases, leaving 12 bases between them.